This T cell receptor (beta chain) is from a study of blood T cell repertoires in COVID-19. Authors' analysis steps: The authors estimated nucleated cell counts from reference gene primer amplification. TCRdb keeps only in-frame clones here, not all; method: immunoSEQ multiplex PCR. Clone size and V and J calls were adopted from that table, with D and trimming inferred from the DNA. The table shows more than 250,000 clones, with 88% occurring only once. The CDR3 is made up of 15 amino acids. Germline trimming cut 3 bases from V and 0 bases from J; bases unmatched to any gene: 4. Per germline, CDR1 MDHEN and CDR2 SYDVKM.

V usage is TRBV28 and J usage is TRBJ1-2; 7 bases align to TRBD1. The sequence was obtained from a human donor in a cohort sampled during active COVID-19. The sequenced material came from peripheral blood. The CDR3 coding sequence is TGTGCCAGCAGTTTCCAAGGGACAGCTAACTATGGCTACACCTTC. The encoded protein is CASSFQGTANYGYTF.